This T cell receptor beta chain was found in a study of regulatory T cells in long-lasting Graves disease. Study-wide results and caveats: Owing to a sample size that was small, accuracy may have been reduced.

V shed 3 bases and J 3 bases; nucleotides not matched to a gene: 2. The germline V gene encodes CDR1 KGHSH and CDR2 LQKENI. The CDR3 sequence is 14 residues long. Assembly of TCR beta libraries relied on iRepertoire HTBI primers together with Arm-PCR of CDR3 regions. Each CDR3 protein gets one entry after TCRdb re-called the multiplex PCR reads with MiXCR. The data show about 240,000 distinct CDR3 sequences, 20% seen once. Time point denoted: newly diagnosed GD, antithyroid drugs for less than 3 months. Isolated PBMC RNA provided the starting material for the TCR library. The table lists this clonotype with many counts. Its cognate antigen is unknown.

The chain links TRBV18 to TRBJ2-1, with 7 nucleotides matching TRBD2. This sequence originates from a female donor with Graves disease. The sequenced sample was peripheral blood mononuclear cells (PBMCs), obtained at new diagnosis, from a patient treated with antithyroid drugs. CDR3 loop: CASSPAGVYNEQFF. The CDR3 nucleotides read TGTGCCAGCTCACCTGCGGGAGTCTACAATGAGCAGTTCTTC.